These T cell receptor beta chains were read from a single sample in a study of preoperative IRX-2 immunotherapy in early breast cancer. The repertoire was sequenced with immunoSEQ multiplex PCR; TCRdb's copy has only in-frame clones and lacks some. This table has around 25,000 clones, roughly 95% appearing once. The sample consisted of tumor tissue, taken after IRX-2 immunotherapy. These receptors were collected from a human donor with breast cancer. The CDR3 runs from the conserved cysteine through the conserved F or W. The D gene is left open where the match is weak. Rows may omit the clone size; those that give it use once, few, many or a size class.

v_call: TRBV9; clone_size: -; d_call: TRBD2; j_call: TRBJ2-1; cdr3_aa: CASKRGGTYNEQFF; cdr3_nt: TGTGCCAGCAAGCGGGGAGGAACCTACAATGAGCAGTTCTTC
v_call: TRBV7-9; clone_size: -; d_call: TRBD1; j_call: TRBJ2-1; cdr3_aa: CASSPQGAPYNEQFF; cdr3_nt: TGTGCCAGCAGCCCGCAGGGGGCCCCTTACAATGAGCAGTTCTTC
v_call: TRBV28; clone_size: -; d_call: -; j_call: TRBJ2-3; cdr3_aa: CASSLLGDTQYF; cdr3_nt: TGTGCCAGCAGTTTACTAGGAGATACGCAGTATTTT
v_call: TRBV9; clone_size: -; d_call: -; j_call: TRBJ1-5; cdr3_aa: CASSFCARLGNQPQHF; cdr3_nt: TGTGCCAGCAGCTTCTGCGCGAGATTGGGCAATCAGCCCCAGCATTTT
v_call: TRBV7-2; clone_size: -; d_call: TRBD2; j_call: TRBJ2-2; cdr3_aa: CASSSSGTGELFF; cdr3_nt: TGTGCCAGCAGCTCTAGCGGGACCGGGGAGCTGTTTTTT
v_call: TRBV11-2; clone_size: -; d_call: -; j_call: TRBJ2-1; cdr3_aa: CASSPEGAEQFF; cdr3_nt: TGTGCCAGCAGCCCCGAGGGCGCAGAGCAGTTCTTC
v_call: TRBV4-1; clone_size: once; d_call: TRBD1; j_call: TRBJ2-5; cdr3_aa: CASSQGTGRETQYF; cdr3_nt: TGCGCCAGCAGCCAGGGGACAGGGAGGGAGACCCAGTACTTC
v_call: TRBV7-9; clone_size: -; d_call: -; j_call: TRBJ1-3; cdr3_aa: CASSLGEPGNTIYF; cdr3_nt: TGTGCCAGCAGCTTAGGTGAACCTGGAAACACCATATATTTT
v_call: TRBV19; clone_size: -; d_call: -; j_call: TRBJ1-1; cdr3_aa: CASRSRGPNTEAFF; cdr3_nt: TGTGCCAGTAGATCCCGGGGCCCGAACACTGAAGCTTTCTTT
v_call: TRBV5-4; clone_size: -; d_call: -; j_call: TRBJ1-5; cdr3_aa: CASSPAPGQPQHF; cdr3_nt: TGTGCCAGCAGCCCCGCCCCGGGGCAGCCCCAGCATTTT
v_call: TRBV15; clone_size: -; d_call: -; j_call: TRBJ2-7; cdr3_aa: CATSRDLTYEQYF; cdr3_nt: TGTGCCACCAGCCGGGACTTAACCTACGAGCAGTACTTC
v_call: TRBV7-9; clone_size: -; d_call: -; j_call: TRBJ1-4; cdr3_aa: CASSWGRGATNEKLFF; cdr3_nt: TGTGCCAGCAGCTGGGGGCGGGGGGCAACTAATGAAAAACTGTTTTTT
v_call: TRBV7-3; clone_size: -; d_call: -; j_call: TRBJ2-3; cdr3_aa: CASSSERPDTQYF; cdr3_nt: TGTGCCAGCAGCTCAGAGAGGCCAGATACGCAGTATTTT
v_call: TRBV6-5; clone_size: -; d_call: -; j_call: TRBJ2-1; cdr3_aa: CASTPWTSARNEQFF; cdr3_nt: TGTGCCAGCACCCCTTGGACTTCCGCCCGAAATGAGCAGTTCTTC
v_call: TRBV6-5; clone_size: -; d_call: -; j_call: TRBJ1-5; cdr3_aa: CASSDRSNQPQHF; cdr3_nt: TGTGCCAGCAGTGACAGGAGCAATCAGCCCCAGCATTTT
v_call: TRBV27; clone_size: -; d_call: -; j_call: TRBJ1-1; cdr3_aa: CASSFRTPNTEAFF; cdr3_nt: TGTGCCAGCAGTTTTAGGACACCGAACACTGAAGCTTTCTTT
v_call: TRBV29-1; clone_size: -; d_call: -; j_call: TRBJ1-1; cdr3_aa: CSVEGREAGEAFF; cdr3_nt: TGCAGCGTTGAGGGGAGGGAAGCCGGTGAAGCTTTCTTT
v_call: TRBV7-2; clone_size: once; d_call: -; j_call: TRBJ2-7; cdr3_aa: CASSLEAGGYEQYF; cdr3_nt: TGTGCCAGCAGCTTAGAAGCAGGGGGGTACGAGCAGTACTTC
v_call: TRBV19; clone_size: -; d_call: TRBD2; j_call: TRBJ2-4; cdr3_aa: CASSKTSGGENIQYF; cdr3_nt: TGTGCCAGTAGTAAGACTAGCGGGGGGGAAAACATTCAGTACTTC
v_call: TRBV15; clone_size: -; d_call: -; j_call: TRBJ2-6; cdr3_aa: CATSRTRGSGANVLTF; cdr3_nt: TGTGCCACCAGCAGAACGAGGGGCTCTGGGGCCAACGTCCTGACTTTC
v_call: TRBV5-6; clone_size: -; d_call: TRBD2; j_call: TRBJ2-3; cdr3_aa: CASSSTPGTSGERTDTQYF; cdr3_nt: TGTGCCAGCAGCTCAACCCCCGGGACTAGCGGGGAACGCACAGATACGCAGTATTTT
v_call: TRBV30; clone_size: -; d_call: -; j_call: TRBJ2-1; cdr3_aa: CAWSGLRAELNHEQFF; cdr3_nt: TGTGCCTGGAGCGGTTTAAGGGCAGAACTGAACCATGAGCAGTTCTTC